The present entry profiles one TCR beta chain with its context. The antigen is not known. This record belongs to a study of CD8 T cells in Susac syndrome. Regarding the study as a whole: In total CD8+ repertoires, 15 to 20 Susac-specific public clones were found, and a few in CD8+ TEMRA repertoires.

Random hexamers were used to reverse transcribe about 0.5 to 1 ug of RNA. The TCR beta CDR3 was amplified by immunoSEQ multiplex PCR across 54 Vbeta, 13 Jbeta. In TCRdb, the immunoSEQ multiplex PCR reads were re-called with MiXCR into one record per CDR3 protein. The sample carries 120,000 or so distinct CDR3 sequences, about 94% recorded once. Patients with Susac syndrome met the recently defined diagnostic criteria for definite or probable disease. Sequencing input: CD8+ T cells from PBMCs. The source is a human donor with Susac syndrome.

The CDR3 reads CSARDYQGRNEQFF. The CDR3 coding sequence is TGCAGTGCTAGAGATTATCAGGGGCGGAATGAGCAGTTCTTC. The chain joins TRBV20-1 to TRBJ2-1; D may be TRBD1 (6 bases). CDR1 DFQATT and CDR2 SNEGSKA come from the germline V gene (reference sequence). The CDR3 covers 14 residues. Deletions cut 0 bases from V and 7 bases from J, with 13 bases between.